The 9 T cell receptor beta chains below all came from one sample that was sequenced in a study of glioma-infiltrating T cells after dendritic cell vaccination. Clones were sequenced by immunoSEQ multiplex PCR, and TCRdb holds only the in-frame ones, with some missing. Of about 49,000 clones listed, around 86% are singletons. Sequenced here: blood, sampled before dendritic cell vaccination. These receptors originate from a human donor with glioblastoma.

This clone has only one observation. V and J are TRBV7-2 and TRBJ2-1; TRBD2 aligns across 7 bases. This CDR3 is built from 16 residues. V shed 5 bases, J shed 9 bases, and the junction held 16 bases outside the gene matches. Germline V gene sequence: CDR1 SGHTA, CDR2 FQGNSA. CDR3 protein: CASSIGLLRGGPEQFF. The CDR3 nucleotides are TGTGCCAGCAGCATAGGCCTCCTACGCGGGGGTCCTGAGCAGTTCTTC. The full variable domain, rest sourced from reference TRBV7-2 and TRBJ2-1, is GAGVSQSPSNKVTEKGKDVELRCDPISGHTALYWYRQSLGQGLEFLIYFQGNSAPDKSGLPSDRFSAERTGGSVSTLTIQRTQQEDSAVYLCASSIGLLRGGPEQFFGPGTRLTVL.

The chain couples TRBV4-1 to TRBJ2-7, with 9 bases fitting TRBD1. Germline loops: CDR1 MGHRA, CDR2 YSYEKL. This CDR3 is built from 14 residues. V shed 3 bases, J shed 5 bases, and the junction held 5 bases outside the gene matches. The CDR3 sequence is CASSQGQGYDEQYF. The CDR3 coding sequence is TGCGCCAGCAGCCAGGGACAGGGCTATGACGAGCAGTACTTC.

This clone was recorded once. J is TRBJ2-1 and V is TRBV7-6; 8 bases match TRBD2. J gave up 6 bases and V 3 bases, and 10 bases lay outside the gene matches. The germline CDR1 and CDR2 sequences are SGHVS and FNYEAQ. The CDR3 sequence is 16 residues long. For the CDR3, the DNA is TGTGCCAGCAGCTTCGAGGCAACTAGCGGCTTCAATGAGCAGTTCTTC. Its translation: CASSFEATSGFNEQFF. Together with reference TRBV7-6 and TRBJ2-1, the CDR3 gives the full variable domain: GAGVSQSPRYKVTKRGQDVALRCDPISGHVSLYWYRQALGQGPEFLTYFNYEAQQDKSGLPNDRFSAERPEGSISTLTIQRTEQRDSAMYRCASSFEATSGFNEQFFGPGTRLTVL.

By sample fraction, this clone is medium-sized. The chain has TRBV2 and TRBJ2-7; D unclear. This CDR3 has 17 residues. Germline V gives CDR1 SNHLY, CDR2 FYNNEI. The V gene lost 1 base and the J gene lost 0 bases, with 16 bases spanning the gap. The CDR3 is CASSEGLSSPSSYEQYF. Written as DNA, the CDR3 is TGTGCCAGCAGTGAAGGCTTGAGCTCCCCGAGCTCCTACGAGCAGTACTTC.

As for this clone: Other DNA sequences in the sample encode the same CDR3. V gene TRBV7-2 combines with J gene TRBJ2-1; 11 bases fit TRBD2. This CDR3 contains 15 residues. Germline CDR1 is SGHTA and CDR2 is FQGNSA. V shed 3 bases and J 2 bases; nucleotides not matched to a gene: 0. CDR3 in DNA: TGTGCCAGCAGCTTGACTAGCGGGACCTACAATGAGCAGTTCTTC. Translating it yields CASSLTSGTYNEQFF.

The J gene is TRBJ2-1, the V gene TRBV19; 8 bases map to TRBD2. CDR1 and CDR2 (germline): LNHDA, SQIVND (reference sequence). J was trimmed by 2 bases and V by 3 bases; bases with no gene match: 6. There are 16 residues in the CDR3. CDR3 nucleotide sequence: TGTGCCAGTAGTATCCCCAAGGGACTAGCCTACAATGAGCAGTTCTTC. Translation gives CASSIPKGLAYNEQFF.

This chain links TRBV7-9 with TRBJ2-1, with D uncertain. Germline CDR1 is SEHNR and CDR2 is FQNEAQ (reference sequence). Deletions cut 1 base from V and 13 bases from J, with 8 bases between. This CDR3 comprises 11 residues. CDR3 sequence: CASSLVGEQFF. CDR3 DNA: TGTGCCAGCAGCTTAGTCGGAGAACAGTTCTTC.

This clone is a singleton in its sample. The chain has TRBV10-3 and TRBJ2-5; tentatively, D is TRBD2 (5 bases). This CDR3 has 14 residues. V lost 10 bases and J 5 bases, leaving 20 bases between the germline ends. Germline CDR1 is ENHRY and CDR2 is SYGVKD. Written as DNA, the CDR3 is TGTGCCACCCACCGCGGGCCCATTGGGGAGACCCAGTACTTC. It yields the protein CATHRGPIGETQYF.

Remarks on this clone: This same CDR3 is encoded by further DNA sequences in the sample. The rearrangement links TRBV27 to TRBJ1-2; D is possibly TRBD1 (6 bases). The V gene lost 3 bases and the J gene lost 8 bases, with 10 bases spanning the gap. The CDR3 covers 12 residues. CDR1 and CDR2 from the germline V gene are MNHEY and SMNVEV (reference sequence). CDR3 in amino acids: CASSLGGHGYTF. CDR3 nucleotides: TGTGCCAGCAGTTTGGGGGGGCACGGCTACACCTTC.